This is a list of T cell receptor beta chains from one sample in a study of cytomegalovirus exposure and HLA in healthy donors. Sequenced by immunoSEQ multiplex PCR; TCRdb stores in-frame clones only, minus some. The sample carries some 96,000 clones, roughly 76% recorded once. The sample was PBMCs. These receptors were obtained from a woman aged 55-69 years in good health and CMV-seropositive. CDR3s include the opening cysteine and the closing phenylalanine or tryptophan. Part of the rows lack a size; the others show once, few, many or a class for expanded clones.

.,TRBV7-5,TRBJ2-7,CARMFEGRRSSYEQYF
few,TRBV5-6,TRBJ2-7,CASSFGSNSEQYF
.,TRBV7-9,TRBJ1-5,CASSPGPLEGQPQHF
once,TRBV19,TRBJ2-2,CASRSPRQFNTGELFF
once,TRBV5-8,TRBJ2-3,CASSSFSATQYF
.,TRBV28,TRBJ2-5,CASSSPRETQYF
once,TRBV28,TRBJ1-5,CASSFEAAPQHF
.,TRBV19,TRBJ2-1,CASRQGPFDNEQFF
.,TRBV23-1,TRBJ2-1,CASSQSYNSYNEQFF
.,TRBV6-1,TRBJ1-5,CASAGGGNQPQHF
.,TRBV7-9,TRBJ2-7,CASSLPLVAYEQYF
.,TRBV9,TRBJ2-7,CASSVAGSQNTYEQYF
few,TRBV5-1,TRBJ1-1,CASSIDRVNTEAFF
.,TRBV29-1,TRBJ1-2,CSVPLSPGENGYTF
once,TRBV9,TRBJ2-7,CASSVGQYSEQYF
.,TRBV19,TRBJ2-2,CASRGLAGGGDTGELFF
.,TRBV15,TRBJ2-3,CATRGSGADTQYF
few,TRBV30,TRBJ2-1,CAWSVLGKWIF
.,TRBV6-6,TRBJ2-7,CASSYSDRDEQYF
.,TRBV30,TRBJ1-6,CAWTTTGSALHF
few,TRBV4-1,TRBJ1-2,CASSQGGSYGYTF
.,TRBV7-9,TRBJ2-3,CASSVAAGSTDTQYF
.,TRBV27,TRBJ2-7,CASSPFAGAPYEQYF
.,TRBV6-5,TRBJ1-1,CASSYGGSTEAFF
.,TRBV9,TRBJ1-1,CASNREENTEAFF
.,TRBV9,TRBJ1-6,CASSVAGYNSPLHF
.,TRBV5-1,TRBJ1-4,CASSTRQGSGEKLFF
few,TRBV6-5,TRBJ2-7,CASLIAGGYEQYF
.,TRBV5-8,TRBJ1-2,CASSSNDRVYGYTF
.,TRBV14,TRBJ2-7,CASSPLGLAGTYEQYF
.,TRBV5-1,TRBJ2-3,CASSLVGNADTQYF
.,TRBV4-2,TRBJ2-7,CASSQDSSGSRQQYF
.,TRBV10-1,TRBJ2-1,CASSAGPYNEQFF
.,TRBV27,TRBJ1-4,CASSWTGRRSRNEKLFF
once,TRBV13,TRBJ2-1,CASSLGLLTRNEQFF
.,TRBV2,TRBJ1-5,CASSSSVSNYQPQHF
few,TRBV13,TRBJ1-5,CASSSGVSDQPQHF
.,TRBV10-3,TRBJ1-5,CAIMDRPNQPQHF
once,TRBV27,TRBJ2-7,CASMALTGGSYEQYF
.,TRBV7-2,TRBJ2-1,CASGSRAVYNEQFF
.,TRBV18,TRBJ1-1,CASSRGNTEAFF
once,TRBV28,TRBJ1-2,CASSSRTDIYGYTF
few,TRBV10-1,TRBJ2-7,CASSASSSYEQYF
.,TRBV28,TRBJ1-4,CASTLRVGFEKLFF
.,TRBV5-8,TRBJ2-2,CASSPKGSPGGELFF
.,TRBV11-3,TRBJ1-1,CASSLYGEGTEAFF
.,TRBV19,TRBJ1-5,CASSSPTGGSRPQHF
.,TRBV30,TRBJ2-1,CAWRTLSGRARDEQFF
.,TRBV27,TRBJ1-5,CASSTVRGRGQPQHF
.,TRBV25-1,TRBJ2-7,CASSESPKGVSYEQYF
.,TRBV6-1,TRBJ1-2,CASSEGTGSYYGYTF
.,TRBV9,TRBJ2-3,CASSVSGRAADTQYF
.,TRBV29-1,TRBJ1-1,CSESRGSEAFF
.,TRBV28,TRBJ1-6,CASRIAQGRNSPLHF
.,TRBV30,TRBJ2-7,CAWSVSGSYEQYF
few,TRBV6-1,TRBJ1-1,CASSERTTKNTEAFF
.,TRBV5-1,TRBJ1-1,CASSLAPTADPTEAFF
once,TRBV5-1,TRBJ2-7,CASSSRDSPYEQYF
once,TRBV19,TRBJ2-3,CASSPSGTTDTQYF